What follows is one T cell receptor beta chain and its context. The antigen this receptor binds is unknown. Base quality data are lacking; no much larger clone is found one base away. This record belongs to a study of cytomegalovirus exposure and HLA in healthy donors (dated by TCRdb to 2015 to 2018). About the study as a whole: In an earlier analysis of approximately 500 of the donors, 276 Gb of sequence data and just under 120 million unique TCR beta sequences from about 190 million T cells were reported. Roughly 300 gigabases of sequencing data and tens of millions of unique TCR sequences were included in an early release covering around 650 HLA-typed donors. Of the 300 to 500 genotyped donors, 81% were placed in the genetic ancestry cluster associated with self-reported Caucasian donors. The study was designed to test whether signatures of past pathogen exposure could be identified by cataloging public T cell receptors. The study profiled the T cell repertoires of hundreds of subjects by immunosequencing and related them to cytomegalovirus serostatus. Along with the roughly 670-subject first cohort, a separate validation cohort of over a hundred different subjects was used. High-throughput TCR immunosequencing, statistical association of individual TCRs with disease status, and machine learning were combined to predict cytomegalovirus infection status. A later analysis re-examined previously published TCR beta repertoires from 600 to 700 donors and added high-resolution HLA genotyping to investigate patterns of TCR occurrence. The later analysis used no new phenotypic data to find candidate immune exposures, relying instead on TCR beta sequences and their occurrence across donors. An earlier analysis of 587 of the donors applied high-throughput TCR beta sequencing to assess whether each TCR beta V gene segment acted as functional or pseudogenic. Donor age, sex, ethnicity and CMV serostatus were compiled alongside the repertoire data. Genome-wide SNP genotypes for about 65% of the roughly 700 donors were used in a later genetic analysis, which treated that subset as a discovery cohort. All discovery cohort repertoires had been generated on a single sequencing platform. Class I and class II HLA loci were covered by the typing at four-digit resolution. Typing coverage varied by locus: 629-630 donors for A, B, C, DRB1 and DQB1; 522 for DQA1; approximately 610 for DPA1; more than 450 for DPB1. About five DR-DQ haplotypes were treated as single units for association and clustering because of strong linkage in the cohort. Across approximately 420 genotyped donors of the cohort, an average of approximately 240,000 unique TCR beta nucleotide sequences per donor were sequenced, and roughly 20% of those sequences were non-productive.

The method was the immunoSEQ multiplex PCR assay. A mixture of 60 forward primers for TCR Vbeta segments and 13 reverse primers for TCR Jbeta segments was used in the multiplex PCR. The CDR3 region of rearranged TCR beta genes was amplified from genomic DNA with a multiplex PCR assay. On the Illumina HiSeq System, the amplified TCR beta libraries were sequenced as 87-base-pair reads. Under the source paper's analysis protocol: Across the 600 to 700 repertoires, a later analysis counted approximately 83 million unique TCR beta chains, around 11 million of which were shared by at least two donors. Raw reads were error-corrected and collapsed into unique sequences with a nearest-neighbor algorithm that merged closely related sequences to remove PCR and sequencing errors. V, D and J gene segments were assigned by aligning CDR3 sequences to IMGT reference sequences. Each retained sequence needed at least a six-nucleotide match to both a V gene segment and a J gene segment. A rearrangement counted as productive if the CDR3 had no stop codons and remained in frame with V and J, and every other rearrangement counted as non-productive. CDR3 was defined by IMGT convention, running from the second conserved V-encoded cysteine to the conserved J-encoded phenylalanine. The earlier analysis of a few hundred of the donors excluded sequences that lacked an unambiguous match to a single V gene segment. In an earlier analysis of a few hundred of the donors, V segments were called functional above 56.7% productive rearrangements and were called segregating when the between-donor standard deviation exceeded 5%. To diagnose cytomegalovirus status from the catalog of TCR beta chain sequences, a statistical classification framework was built. In a later analysis, V and J genes were assigned by comparing TCR nucleotide sequences against IMGT/GENE-DB human TR gene sequences. Using the TCRdist pipeline, a later analysis assigned CDR3 sequences along with most-parsimonious VDJ recombination scenarios. In a later analysis, each TCR beta chain was defined by its CDR3 amino acid sequence together with its V-gene family, and reads without a unique V-gene family were excluded. To address suspected cross-contamination and a sequencing artifact, a later analysis removed 592 highly shared, low-generation-probability nucleotide sequences. In a later analysis, a clonal expansion index was calculated for each public chain from normalized within-repertoire ranks of inferred template counts. In a later analysis, generation probabilities were computed with a VDJ recombination model fitted to out-of-frame rearrangements, and the resulting probabilities were checked against IGoR. Hypergeometric tests were used in a later analysis to score TCR-TCR, TCR-HLA and TCR-CMV co-occurrence, with a repertoire-size bias correction applied to the TCR pairs. A later analysis estimated false discovery rates by permuting HLA or CMV assignments 20 times. In a later analysis, co-occurring TCRs were grouped using DBSCAN, and TCRdist sequence similarity was added for clustering within HLA-allele-positive subsets. Co-occurrence clustering excluded repertoires with fewer than 30,000 or more than 120,000 public chains, plus five with anomalous nucleotide sharing. TCRdb re-hosts the immuneACCESS table, in-frame sequences only. Its copies lack some clones; in the studies checked, an unresolved V gene accounts for under half of them, and the cause for the rest is not known. V, J and clone size were drawn from that table, and D and trimming were deduced from the DNA. The sample includes roughly 100,000 clones, with roughly 80% observed a single time. Approximately 6.9% of the sample lies in the top ten.

The CDR1 and CDR2 encoded by the germline V gene are SGHRS and YFSETQ. CDR3 length: 14 amino acids, cysteine to phenylalanine. The only DNA kept is the CDR3, 42 bases in frame from the first base. A distance of 7 bases separates the germline ends of V and J, which lose 0 bases and 2 bases respectively. Points the paper makes about the study in general: Sequencing depth was assumed to be roughly uniform across donors in the presence/absence analyses, though that assumption may not hold. Linkage disequilibrium might explain the correlated functional status among segregating V segments, but an unknown experimental factor could not be excluded. An association between a missense DCLRE1C variant and V-gene and J-gene trimming of TCR beta chains was found in a later genetic analysis and replicated in an independent cohort. The cohort was sequenced for TCR beta chains only, and without alpha or paired-chain data the features that could be detected were limited. Some IMGT-functional V segments, including TRBV6-2 and TRBV6-3, could not be distinguished by the 87-base-pair reads and were therefore excluded. At a false discovery rate of 0.05, a later analysis linked about 17,000 TCR beta sequences to specific HLA alleles. Compared with equally common non-associated chains, HLA-associated TCR beta chains in a later analysis were more clonally expanded and had lower generation probabilities. According to a later analysis, TCR association rates differed among HLA loci, with DRB1 alleles showing the most associated TCRs and HLA-C alleles showing the fewest. A few of the identified cytomegalovirus-associated TCR beta chains were confirmed in vitro to be specific for cytomegalovirus antigens. Assigning TCR associations to individual alleles was difficult when HLA alleles, especially DR and DQ, strongly co-occurred. In an earlier analysis of more than 450 of the donors, most TCR beta V segments were observed in productive rearrangements about 90% or about 30% of the time, broadly matching IMGT annotations. Most CMV-associated TCR beta chains appeared to be HLA-restricted in a later analysis, and the HLA associations seemed to be driven largely by CMV exposure. For the cohort, immune exposure information was limited to CMV serostatus. The authors suggested that the approach could potentially be generalized to other disease states and immunological phenotypes. A further reported finding was that TCR beta sequences accurately predicted the HLA-A and HLA-B alleles for most subjects in the first cohort. Because HLA typing was missing for some donors at each locus, association tests included only the typed subset. Most TCR sequences were observed very rarely across donors, whereas some public TCRs were present in many individuals. In the study, 150 to 200 TCR beta chains were listed as associated with cytomegalovirus. According to a later genetic analysis, donors in an Asian-associated ancestry cluster had fewer N-insertions in productive TCRs than the approximately 700-donor mean. According to a later analysis, parvovirus B19, influenza, CMV and Epstein-Barr virus appeared linked to several top co-occurrence clusters. The classifier was reported to diagnose cytomegalovirus status with high specificity and sensitivity in both the original and validation cohorts. A group of highly shared sequence variants was considered likely to be a technical artifact of the sequencing pipeline. Around 16 rarely observed V segments, including chromosome 9 orphons, were excluded from the earlier analysis of several hundred of the donors because counts were too low.

In total, just over 650 healthy bone marrow donors made up the cohort. Cohort members were all nominally healthy when sampled, although unrecorded immune exposures were likely present. The donor tested CMV seropositive, placing the donor among the 310 or so seropositive members of the cohort. Each donor provided a peripheral blood sample, and peripheral blood mononuclear cells were used for TCR beta sequencing. Genomic DNA was extracted from the blood cell samples with the Qiagen DNeasy Blood Extraction Kit. The sequence links TRBV5-1 to TRBJ2-3; the D segment cannot be called with confidence. This sequence originates from a man aged 30 to 45 in good health and CMV-seropositive. Source material: PBMCs. The nucleotide sequence reads TGCGCCAGCAGCTTGGAGGCGGTCACAGATACGCAGTATTTT. Its amino acids are CASSLEAVTDTQYF.